These 5 T cell receptor beta chains came from one sample sequenced in a study of monozygotic twins with inflammatory bowel disease (dated by TCRdb to between 2018 and 2021). Library preparation was by 5' RACE. TCRdb names Illumina HiSeq 2500 as the instrument used. TCRdb reprocessed the reads; each CDR3 protein sequence makes one entry, and DNA is unavailable. The sample table gives 330,000 or so distinct CDR3 sequences. Approximately 2% of the sample is in the top ten clones. What was sequenced was blood. The receptor set was obtained from a human donor with ulcerative colitis or Crohn's disease, or a healthy co-twin of an affected twin (not recorded which).

The chain recombines TRBV20-1 with TRBJ1-1; TCRdb lists TRBD1, though no DNA is available to test this call. The V gene's germline CDR1 is DFQATT and CDR2 SNEGSKA (reference sequence). This CDR3 has 15 residues. CDR3 protein: CSARDPGGVGTEAFF.

The V call is TRBV9, the J call TRBJ1-2; TCRdb calls TRBD1, which cannot be checked without DNA. There are 14 residues in the CDR3. The germline CDR1 and CDR2 sequences are SGDLS and YYNGEE. CDR3 sequence reads: CASSVKGTEDGYTF.

V is TRBV20-1 and J is TRBJ2-5. The length of the CDR3 is 12 residues. Looked up from germline, CDR1 is DFQATT and CDR2 is SNEGSKA (reference sequence). The CDR3 protein is CSARGIRETQYF.

The rearrangement uses TRBV10-3 and TRBJ1-1; the TCRdb call, TRBD1, lacks DNA for checking. CDR3 length: 18 amino acids. The germline V gene has CDR1 ENHRY and CDR2 SYGVKD. The CDR3 spells CAISESSFGILGNTEAFF.

The chain carries TRBV6-1 and TRBJ1-5. This CDR3 spans 15 amino acids. Germline-derived CDR1 and CDR2 are MNHNS and SASEGT. CDR3 in amino acids: CASSEFVAQNQPQHF.